This is a list of T cell receptor beta chains from one sample in a study of cytomegalovirus exposure and HLA in healthy donors. The protocol was immunoSEQ multiplex PCR, while the TCRdb copy is restricted to in-frame clones and leaves out a portion. In the table there are about 130,000 clones, around 71% of which are singletons. Specimen: PBMCs. Receptor source: a woman aged 55-70 years in good health and CMV-seropositive. Each CDR3 is given with its conserved first and last residue. The order of the fields is V gene, D gene, clone size, J gene, CDR3 protein, CDR3 DNA. The D gene is left open where the match is weak. Not all rows give a size; the values are once, few, many and, for expanded clones, a class.

TRBV6-5,TRBD1,NA,TRBJ1-3,CASSLHGTGGNTIYF,TGTGCCAGCAGCCTACATGGGACAGGAGGAAACACCATATATTTT
TRBV11-2,TRBD2,NA,TRBJ2-6,CASSLVSGVSSGANVLTF,TGTGCCAGCAGCTTAGTTAGCGGGGTTAGCTCTGGGGCCAACGTCCTGACTTTC
TRBV5-8,NA,NA,TRBJ1-6,CASSLVIRGTSDPPLHF,TGTGCCAGCAGCTTGGTGATCCGTGGGACTTCAGACCCACCCCTCCACTTT
TRBV6-1,NA,NA,TRBJ2-7,CASSEMGGRYAEQYF,TGTGCCAGCAGTGAAATGGGGGGGCGATATGCCGAGCAGTACTTC
TRBV5-1,NA,few,TRBJ1-6,CASSPGETRRNSPLHF,TGCGCCAGCAGCCCTGGGGAGACCAGAAGAAATTCACCCCTCCACTTT
TRBV6-5,TRBD1,few,TRBJ1-2,CASSWGTGLDGYTF,TGTGCCAGCAGTTGGGGGACAGGGTTGGATGGCTACACCTTC
TRBV5-1,TRBD2,NA,TRBJ2-3,CASSELAGGGDTQYF,TGCGCCAGCAGCGAACTAGCGGGGGGAGGCGATACGCAGTATTTT
TRBV5-1,NA,NA,TRBJ2-3,CASSPLPGEDTQYF,TGCGCCAGCAGCCCACTCCCCGGAGAGGATACGCAGTATTTT
TRBV7-9,NA,NA,TRBJ2-5,CSSSSSRETQYF,TGTTCCAGCAGCTCTAGCAGGGAGACCCAGTACTTC
TRBV14,NA,NA,TRBJ1-2,CASSRGTLVGYTF,TGTGCCAGCAGCCGGGGGACATTAGTAGGCTACACCTTC
TRBV5-4,NA,NA,TRBJ2-7,CASSFPSGSPYEQYF,TGTGCCAGCAGCTTCCCTTCCGGGTCCCCCTACGAGCAGTACTTC
TRBV2,NA,NA,TRBJ2-7,CASSGGSYEQYF,TGTGCCAGCAGCGGGGGTTCCTACGAGCAGTACTTC
TRBV5-4,TRBD1,NA,TRBJ2-7,CASSPGGETYEQYF,TGTGCCAGCAGCCCAGGGGGTGAGACCTACGAGCAGTACTTC
TRBV5-4,TRBD1,NA,TRBJ1-6,CASSATGQALVPLHF,TGTGCCAGCAGCGCGACGGGACAGGCCCTAGTGCCCCTCCACTTT
TRBV7-2,NA,NA,TRBJ2-5,CASSSFLGAETQYF,TGTGCCAGCAGCTCATTTTTGGGGGCGGAGACCCAGTACTTC
TRBV11-2,TRBD1,few,TRBJ2-7,CASSLGQVAWQAYEQYF,TGTGCCAGCAGCCTGGGACAGGTGGCGTGGCAAGCCTACGAGCAGTACTTC
TRBV5-1,NA,NA,TRBJ1-2,CASSFQATNYGYTF,TGCGCCAGCAGCTTCCAGGCCACTAACTATGGCTACACCTTC
TRBV5-1,TRBD1,once,TRBJ2-5,CASSPRTGQETQYF,TGCGCCAGCAGCCCTAGGACAGGGCAAGAGACCCAGTACTTC
TRBV9,TRBD1,NA,TRBJ1-1,CASSGQGAPAEAFF,TGTGCCAGCAGCGGACAGGGGGCGCCGGCTGAAGCTTTCTTT
TRBV7-9,TRBD2,NA,TRBJ2-7,CASSALLRAGGPYEQYF,TGTGCCAGCAGCGCCCTTCTTAGAGCGGGGGGCCCCTACGAGCAGTACTTC
TRBV9,TRBD1,NA,TRBJ1-3,CASSVGGQGLNTIYF,TGTGCCAGCAGCGTAGGGGGACAGGGTCTAAACACCATATATTTT
TRBV10-1,TRBD1,NA,TRBJ2-1,CASSSGQGNEQFF,TGCGCCAGCAGTAGCGGACAGGGGAATGAGCAGTTCTTC
TRBV5-1,NA,NA,TRBJ2-1,CASSSTYNEQFF,TGCGCCAGCAGCTCGACATACAATGAGCAGTTCTTC
TRBV27,NA,NA,TRBJ2-7,CASSPQGNYEQYF,TGTGCCAGCAGTCCGCAGGGCAACTACGAGCAGTACTTC
TRBV19,NA,NA,TRBJ2-2,CASKDRRTGELFF,TGTGCCAGTAAGGACAGACGCACCGGGGAGCTGTTTTTT
TRBV6-5,TRBD1,NA,TRBJ2-5,CASSGGTGRREQYF,TGTGCCAGCAGTGGAGGGACAGGGCGACGGGAGCAGTACTTC
TRBV19,NA,NA,TRBJ1-5,CASSIEPTAQHF,TGTGCCAGTAGTATAGAGCCGACAGCCCAGCATTTT
TRBV5-6,NA,NA,TRBJ1-5,CASSLSPGPNQPQHF,TGTGCCAGCAGCTTGTCCCCAGGGCCCAACCAGCCCCAGCATTTT
TRBV19,NA,NA,TRBJ1-4,CASSIGRTPATNEKLFF,TGTGCCAGTAGTATAGGGCGGACACCAGCAACTAATGAAAAACTGTTTTTT
TRBV9,NA,NA,TRBJ1-3,CASSVGTAGNTIYF,TGTGCCAGCAGCGTAGGGACAGCAGGAAACACCATATATTTT
TRBV27,TRBD2,NA,TRBJ2-1,CASKGLAGGRGSYNEQFF,TGTGCCAGCAAGGGACTAGCGGGGGGTAGAGGGTCCTACAATGAGCAGTTCTTC
TRBV5-1,TRBD2,NA,TRBJ2-5,CASSLGASGGASETQYF,TGCGCCAGCAGCTTGGGGGCTAGCGGGGGGGCCTCCGAGACCCAGTACTTC
TRBV6-4,TRBD1,NA,TRBJ2-1,CASSDVGGIDEQFF,TGTGCCAGCAGTGACGTAGGGGGCATCGATGAGCAGTTCTTC
TRBV11-2,TRBD1,NA,TRBJ1-1,CASGPPGGRTEAFF,TGTGCCAGCGGCCCACCAGGGGGCCGGACTGAAGCTTTCTTT
TRBV28,NA,NA,TRBJ1-5,CASSFLGQTKLAQHF,TGTGCCAGCAGTTTCCTCGGACAGACCAAGTTGGCCCAGCATTTT
TRBV6-6,TRBD1,once,TRBJ2-7,CASSRDRVAYEQYF,TGTGCCAGCAGCCGGGACAGGGTGGCCTACGAGCAGTACTTC
TRBV7-9,NA,few,TRBJ1-2,CASSFAGLSLYGYTF,TGTGCCAGCAGCTTTGCAGGGTTATCCTTGTATGGCTACACCTTC
TRBV14,NA,NA,TRBJ2-5,CASSLVEAYGTQYF,TGTGCCAGCAGCCTAGTGGAGGCGTATGGGACCCAGTACTTC
TRBV6-1,NA,few,TRBJ2-7,CASSDGQISYEQYF,TGTGCCAGCAGTGATGGCCAGATCTCCTACGAGCAGTACTTC
TRBV2,TRBD1,NA,TRBJ1-1,CASSYTGGSGFF,TGTGCCAGCAGTTACACAGGGGGCAGCGGTTTCTTT
TRBV19,TRBD1,NA,TRBJ2-7,CASHPGTGAYEQYF,TGTGCCAGCCACCCCGGGACAGGGGCCTACGAGCAGTACTTC
TRBV6-6,TRBD1,NA,TRBJ2-4,CASRGTELAKNIQYF,TGTGCCAGCAGGGGGACAGAACTAGCCAAAAACATTCAGTACTTC
TRBV10-1,TRBD2,NA,TRBJ2-6,CASSEWEGTESSGANVLTF,TGCGCCAGCAGTGAGTGGGAGGGGACCGAGAGCTCTGGGGCCAACGTCCTGACTTTC
TRBV15,NA,NA,TRBJ1-1,CATSSQTDEAFF,TGTGCCACCAGCAGCCAAACAGATGAAGCTTTCTTT
TRBV9,NA,NA,TRBJ1-1,CASSVEAGVMDTEAFF,TGTGCCAGCAGCGTAGAGGCAGGGGTGATGGACACTGAAGCTTTCTTT
TRBV19,NA,NA,TRBJ2-1,CATEDPRAPYNEQFF,TGTGCCACCGAAGACCCCAGGGCCCCCTACAATGAGCAGTTCTTC
TRBV2,TRBD1,few,TRBJ1-2,CASSTGTGAKGYTF,TGTGCCAGCAGTACCGGGACAGGGGCCAAAGGCTACACCTTC
TRBV28,NA,NA,TRBJ1-2,CASSSPSMGNYGYTF,TGTGCCAGCAGTTCCCCCTCCATGGGCAACTATGGCTACACCTTC
TRBV4-1,NA,NA,TRBJ1-2,CASSYTEGYGYTF,TGCGCCAGCAGTTATACAGAGGGCTATGGCTACACCTTC
TRBV6-1,TRBD1,NA,TRBJ2-7,CASSEPRQGFYEQYF,TGTGCCAGCAGTGAACCCCGACAGGGATTCTACGAGCAGTACTTC
TRBV4-1,NA,NA,TRBJ1-2,CASSQEAAEGYGYTF,TGCGCCAGCAGCCAAGAAGCAGCCGAGGGCTACGGCTACACCTTC
TRBV5-4,NA,NA,TRBJ2-1,CASSLAGGNEQFF,TGTGCCAGCAGCTTGGCCGGCGGCAATGAGCAGTTCTTC
TRBV21-1,NA,NA,TRBJ2-6,CASSSGQGAYSRANVLTF,TGTGCCAGCAGCAGTGGACAGGGAGCCTACTCTAGGGCCAACGTCCTGACTTTC
TRBV19,NA,few,TRBJ1-1,CASSIDPLAEAFF,TGTGCCAGTAGTATAGATCCCTTAGCTGAAGCTTTCTTT
TRBV25-1,TRBD1,NA,TRBJ1-2,CASWTGDDDIYGYTF,TGTGCCAGCTGGACAGGGGACGATGATATCTATGGCTACACCTTC